The rows below give T cell receptor beta chains drawn from one sample of a study of cytomegalovirus exposure and HLA in healthy donors. Clones were sequenced by immunoSEQ multiplex PCR, and TCRdb holds only the in-frame ones, with some missing. The sample includes tens of thousands of clones, about four fifths seen only once; the top ten take about 1.9%. The material sequenced was PBMCs. The receptors derive from a man aged 18 to 30 in good health and CMV-seronegative. CDR3s include the opening cysteine and the closing phenylalanine or tryptophan. A D gene is named only where the DNA matches it firmly. Only part of the rows carry a size: once, few, many, or a class if the clone is expanded.

d_gene,j_gene,abundance,v_gene,CDR3nt,CDR3aa
TRBD2,TRBJ2-7,-,TRBV5-1,TGCGCCAGCAGCTTGCTTAGCGGGGCCGAGCAGTACTTC,CASSLLSGAEQYF
-,TRBJ2-1,-,TRBV5-1,TGCGCCAGCAGCTTGGCCAGAGGGCTGAACAATGAGCAGTTCTTC,CASSLARGLNNEQFF
-,TRBJ2-7,-,TRBV6-5,TGTGCCAGCAGATTGACGGGAAGCTCCTACGAGCAGTACTTC,CASRLTGSSYEQYF
-,TRBJ1-1,few,TRBV5-5,TGTGCCAGCAGCATCATAGGACACCTGAACACTGAAGCTTTCTTT,CASSIIGHLNTEAFF
TRBD1,TRBJ1-4,-,TRBV15,TGTGCCACCAGCAGAGAGGGACAGGGCTCCACTAATGAAAAACTGTTTTTT,CATSREGQGSTNEKLFF
-,TRBJ1-2,-,TRBV28,TGTGCCAGCAGTTTAGTGCAGGGGTGGGGTGGCTACACCTTC,CASSLVQGWGGYTF
-,TRBJ1-4,once,TRBV4-3,TGCGACAGCAGCCGAAGGAGTACAGGGCCGGCTAATGAAAAACTGTTTTTT,CDSSRRSTGPANEKLFF
-,TRBJ1-1,-,TRBV28,TGTGCCAGCAGTCAGACAGCCAACACTGAAGCTTTCTTT,CASSQTANTEAFF
-,TRBJ1-2,once,TRBV5-6,TGTGCCAGCAGCCCGGGAGGCCGGGTGGGCTATGGCTACACCTTC,CASSPGGRVGYGYTF
-,TRBJ2-7,-,TRBV5-5,TGTGCCAGCAGCTCGACAGCCTACGAGCAGTACTTC,CASSSTAYEQYF
-,TRBJ1-2,-,TRBV5-6,TGTGCCAGCAGCTTGGGCCAGGGAGGCGGCTACACCTTC,CASSLGQGGGYTF
TRBD2,TRBJ2-7,-,TRBV9,TGTGCCAGCAGCGTAGACCCGGGAGGGCCTCTCTACGAGCAGTACTTC,CASSVDPGGPLYEQYF
TRBD1,TRBJ2-7,few,TRBV5-6,TGTGCCAGCAGCACAGACCTCCCGGACAGGGATTTCTACGAGCAGTACTTC,CASSTDLPDRDFYEQYF
-,TRBJ2-7,-,TRBV29-1,TGCAGCGTGTCGTTTAGCTCCTACGAGCAGTACTTC,CSVSFSSYEQYF
-,TRBJ2-7,-,TRBV28,TGTGCCAGCAGTTCCCCGTGGGGCGGTACCTACGAGCAGTACTTC,CASSSPWGGTYEQYF
TRBD1,TRBJ2-1,few,TRBV7-2,TGTGCCAGCAGCTTCCGGGACAGGCCCTACAATGAGCAGTTCTTC,CASSFRDRPYNEQFF
TRBD2,TRBJ2-3,-,TRBV7-9,TGTGCCAGCAGCCCGCCCGGCCTAGCGGGCAACATGAGGATGCAGTATTTT,CASSPPGLAGNMRMQYF
-,TRBJ1-2,-,TRBV20-1,TGCAGTGCTGACATTTACTATGGCTACACCTTC,CSADIYYGYTF
TRBD1,TRBJ2-2,-,TRBV9,TGTGCCAGCAGCGGACCGACAGGGGTGAACACCGGGGAGCTGTTTTTT,CASSGPTGVNTGELFF
TRBD1,TRBJ2-1,-,TRBV7-2,TGTGCCAGCAGCTTAGAGGGGGCGCTTGAGCAGTTCTTC,CASSLEGALEQFF
-,TRBJ1-4,-,TRBV7-2,TGTGCCAGCAGCTTCGGGCAGGGTTTTGAAAAACTGTTTTTT,CASSFGQGFEKLFF
TRBD1,TRBJ2-5,-,TRBV7-2,TGTGCCAGCAGGCATACAGGGGCTTCGTTAGAGACCCAGTACTTC,CASRHTGASLETQYF
TRBD1,TRBJ1-5,-,TRBV27,TGTGCCAGCAGAGGGACAGGAGGACAGCCCCAGCATTTT,CASRGTGGQPQHF
-,TRBJ2-3,few,TRBV5-8,TGTGCCAGCAGCTCGACAGGAGATAGCACAGATACGCAGTATTTT,CASSSTGDSTDTQYF
TRBD2,TRBJ2-1,-,TRBV5-1,TGCGCCAGCAGCCCCAGTAGCGGGAGTGGCTACAATGAGCAGTTCTTC,CASSPSSGSGYNEQFF